The 26 T cell receptor beta chains below all came from one sample that was sequenced in a study of T cells in Graves' hyperthyroidism and ophthalmopathy. Researchers took RNA transcripts and amplified the TCR beta CDR3 regions from them. TCR CDR3 regions were first amplified by RT-PCR with HTBI primers. One entry per CDR3 protein, called by TCRdb with MiXCR from the multiplex PCR reads. The sample yields approximately 560,000 distinct CDR3 sequences, just over 45% seen once. The sequencing sample was made of peripheral blood or thyroid tissue (not recorded which). These receptors came from a woman aged 18-35 years with Graves' hyperthyroidism.

This clonotype was recorded at least ten times. The gene calls are TRBV2 and TRBJ1-2; 10 bases fit TRBD1. V lost 4 bases to trimming and J lost 8 bases; unmatched junction nucleotides: 7. CDR1 and CDR2 (germline): SNHLY, FYNNEI. The length of the CDR3 is 14 residues. CDR3 protein: CASSGIRDRGGYTF. Here the CDR3 DNA reads TGTGCCAGCAGTGGAATCCGGGACAGGGGAGGCTACACCTTC. The full variable domain, with the rest looked up from reference TRBV2 and TRBJ1-2, is EPEVTQTPSHQVTQMGQEVILRCVPISNHLYFYWYRQILGQKVEFLVSFYNNEISEKSEIFDDQFSVERPDGSNFTLKIRSTKLEDSAMYFCASSGIRDRGGYTFGSGTRLTVV.

This clonotype showed up just a few times. DNA of the CDR3: TGTGCCAGCAGCTTAGCGGGGGGATTGGGGTACGAGCAGTACTTC. Encoded protein: CASSLAGGLGYEQYF. The chain recombines TRBV7-2 with TRBJ2-7; TRBD2 is a possible D gene (6 bases). Germline V lookup: CDR1 SGHTA, CDR2 FQGNSA. CDR3 length equals 15 residues. Trimming shortened V by 0 bases and J by 4 bases, and 13 bases separated the two germline ends.

The J gene is TRBJ1-5, the V gene TRBV9; tentative D call: TRBD1 (6 bases). The length of the CDR3 is 15 residues. The germline CDR1 and CDR2 sequences are SGDLS and YYNGEE. V was cut by 0 bases and J by 4 bases, with 11 bases left in between. CDR3 in DNA: TGTGCCAGCAGCGTAGATACAGGGCTGAATCAGCCCCAGCATTTT. This encodes CASSVDTGLNQPQHF. Using reference TRBV9 and TRBJ1-5 for the parts outside the CDR3, the full variable domain is DSGVTQTPKHLITATGQRVTLRCSPRSGDLSVYWYQQSLDQGLQFLIQYYNGEERAKGNILERFSAQQFPDLHSELNLSSLELGDSALYFCASSVDTGLNQPQHFGDGTRLSIL.

For the CDR3, the DNA is TGTGCCAGTAGCGAGACAGGGGTCGGCTACACCTTC. Amino acid sequence: CASSETGVGYTF. This chain joins TRBV19 and TRBJ1-2; 8 bases fit TRBD1. The length of the CDR3 is 12 residues. V was pared by 6 bases and J by 8 bases, with 5 bases of the junction left unmatched. Germline V gives CDR1 LNHDA, CDR2 SQIVND (reference sequence).

The chain carries TRBV2 and TRBJ1-6; 8 bases fit TRBD1. The V segment lost 7 bases and the J segment 8 bases; nucleotides outside the gene matches: 7. From germline, CDR1 is SNHLY and CDR2 FYNNEI. The CDR3 is 14 amino acids. CDR3 sequence reads: CASKGYRGDSPLHF. CDR3 coding DNA: TGTGCCAGCAAAGGATACAGGGGGGATTCACCCCTCCACTTT.

This clonotype appeared a few times. The chain recombines TRBV7-9 with TRBJ2-7, with TRBD1 identical over 7 bases. Germline V lookup: CDR1 SEHNR, CDR2 FQNEAQ (reference sequence). Germline trimming cut 3 bases from V and 7 bases from J; bases unmatched to any gene: 9. There are 14 residues in the CDR3. The chain's CDR3 is CASSLGTALLEQYF. The CDR3 DNA sequence: TGTGCCAGCAGCTTGGGGACAGCCCTTTTGGAGCAGTACTTC. The full variable domain, with the rest looked up from reference TRBV7-9 and TRBJ2-7, is DTGVSQNPRHKITKRGQNVTFRCDPISEHNRLYWYRQTLGQGPEFLTYFQNEAQLEKSRLLSDRFSAERPKGSFSTLEIQRTEQGDSAMYLCASSLGTALLEQYFGPGTRLTVT.

The J gene is TRBJ1-2, the V gene TRBV24-1, with 9 positions matching TRBD1. The length of the CDR3 is 15 residues. Germline V gene sequence: CDR1 KGHDR, CDR2 SFDVKD. V lost 11 bases, J lost 2 bases, and 11 bases stayed unmatched. CDR3 nucleotides: TGTGCCAGCGCCCTCGGGACAGGGCTCAACTATGGCTACACCTTC. Its protein product is CASALGTGLNYGYTF.

This chain joins TRBV7-9 and TRBJ1-5; 7 nucleotides line up with TRBD1. CDR3 length: 14 amino acids. Germline CDR1 is SEHNR and CDR2 is FQNEAQ (reference sequence). Germline trimming cut 5 bases from V and 5 bases from J; bases unmatched to any gene: 6. CDR3 DNA: TGTGCCAGCAGCGCCCGGGACAGAGATCAGCCCCAGCATTTT. Amino acids: CASSARDRDQPQHF.

The chain employs TRBV25-1 and TRBJ2-7, with 7 bases identical to TRBD1. The CDR3 runs to 14 residues. Germline V gene data show CDR1 as MGHDK and CDR2 as SYGVNS. Trimming took 10 bases from V and 1 from J; bases not matched to a gene: 10. The CDR3 DNA reads as TGTGCCACCATGCTGGAACAGGGGTCCTACGAGCAGTACTTC. The encoded protein is CATMLEQGSYEQYF.

On this clonotype: One end of the junction does not line up with germline, which may come from a read error. The chain joins TRBV11-2 to TRBJ2-5, with 11 bases identical to TRBD2. The CDR3 length is 11 residues. In germline, CDR1 is SGHAT, CDR2 FQNNGV. The CDR3 region is CASSWTSGLFF. DNA of the CDR3: TGTGCCAGCAGCTGGACTAGCGGGCTGTTCTTC.

This rearrangement joins TRBV2 to TRBJ2-5; perhaps TRBD1 as D (5 bases). Germline loops: CDR1 SNHLY, CDR2 FYNNEI. V was trimmed by 6 bases and J by 5 bases, leaving 13 bases between them. The CDR3 extends over 13 amino acids. In DNA, the CDR3 is TGTGCCAGCAGATTAGGGGTATTGGAGACCCAGTACTTC. Its translation is CASRLGVLETQYF.

This clonotype appeared a few times. In DNA form, the CDR3 reads TGCGCCAGCAGTGTGGACTATAGCAATCAGCCCCAGCATTTT. Translating it yields CASSVDYSNQPQHF. The chain combines TRBV5-1 with TRBJ1-5, with D unclear. CDR3 length: 14 amino acids. The V end was cut by 5 bases, the J end by 0 bases, with 9 bases between. CDR1 is SGHRS and CDR2 is YFSETQ in the germline V gene.

J is TRBJ2-5 and V is TRBV5-6, with D possibly matching TRBD2 (6 bases). The CDR3 consists of 13 residues. Germline assignment: CDR1 SGHDT and CDR2 YYEEEE. The germline V and J ends were trimmed by 4 bases and 5 bases, with 12 bases remaining between them. This CDR3 reads CASSGDFAETQYF. As DNA, the CDR3 is TGTGCCAGCAGCGGGGACTTCGCGGAGACCCAGTACTTC.

Comments on this clonotype: This clone may be a read error of a much larger clone one base away. The V and J genes are TRBV7-9 and TRBJ2-7, with 9 bases lining up with TRBD2. This CDR3 spans 14 amino acids. Germline loops: CDR1 SEHNR, CDR2 FQNEAQ (reference sequence). Unmatched junction bases numbered 5, after V lost 4 bases and J lost 4 bases. The CDR3 DNA reads TGTGCCAGCAGCTGGGCAGCGGGAGGATACGAGCAGTACTTC. This sequence encodes CASSWAAGGYEQYF.

The J gene is TRBJ1-3, the V gene TRBV25-1; D gene ambiguous. The CDR3 is 16 residues long. Germline values: CDR1 MGHDK, CDR2 SYGVNS. Trimming removed 8 bases from V and 0 bases from J, with 17 bases in between. The CDR3 loop reads CASSPVGPSSGNTIYF. The CDR3 DNA reads TGTGCCAGCTCACCAGTGGGCCCTAGCTCTGGAAACACCATATATTTT.

About this clonotype: Sequence at one end of the junction differs from germline and may be a read error. The CDR3 bases are TGTACCAGCAGTGAGGGACAGCCTAGGTATGGCTACACCTTC. Its protein product is CTSSEGQPRYGYTF. The V and J genes are TRBV25-1 and TRBJ1-2; TRBD1 agrees at 7 bases. This CDR3 region has 14 residues. From germline, CDR1 is MGHDK and CDR2 SYGVNS.

The chain combines TRBV6-1 with TRBJ2-7, with 9 bases matching TRBD2. The CDR3 covers 15 residues. In germline, CDR1 is MNHNS, CDR2 SASEGT. The V and J ends lost 5 bases and 3 bases, in that order; junction bases with no gene match: 8. The CDR3 spells CASSPPGLAYYEQYF. CDR3 DNA: TGTGCCAGCAGTCCGCCGGGACTAGCCTACTACGAGCAGTACTTC.

This clonotype was detected many times. This chain uses TRBV12-3 or TRBV12-4 with TRBJ1-4; no firm D call. This CDR3 region has 14 residues. Trimming shortened V by 1 base and J by 3 bases, and 6 bases separated the two germline ends. The CDR3 sequence: CASSLGAANEKLFF. The CDR3 coding sequence is TGTGCCAGCAGTTTAGGTGCGGCTAATGAAAAACTGTTTTTT.

This clonotype was counted a few times. The chain uses TRBV2 and TRBJ1-1, with a weak D call TRBD1 (5 bases). Germline V CDR1 and CDR2: SNHLY, FYNNEI. The ends were cut back, 6 bases at V and 8 bases at J, with 16 bases in the middle. CDR3 size: 13 residues. The CDR3 DNA is TGTGCCAGCAGACGAGGGGACGGGACGGAAGCTTTCTTT. Amino acids: CASRRGDGTEAFF.

This clonotype was seen at least ten times. The chain carries TRBV2 and TRBJ2-7, with 11 bases fitting TRBD2. Germline assignment: CDR1 SNHLY and CDR2 FYNNEI. The CDR3 runs to 12 residues. This chain's CDR3 is CATLGLAVEQYF. CDR3 sequence (DNA): TGTGCGACGTTGGGACTAGCGGTTGAGCAGTACTTC.

In this sample, this clonotype turned up a few times. The rearrangement uses TRBV5-1 and TRBJ1-1; D remains ambiguous. Trimming pared 2 bases from V and 0 bases from J, leaving 8 bases between. The CDR3 is made up of 14 amino acids. Looked up from germline, CDR1 is SGHRS and CDR2 is YFSETQ. The CDR3 reads CASSFPDMNTEAFF. The CDR3 DNA reads as TGCGCCAGCAGCTTCCCTGACATGAACACTGAAGCTTTCTTT.

This clonotype was seen a few times. V and J are TRBV7-8 and TRBJ1-5; a possible D gene is TRBD1 (5 bases). Trimming removed 5 bases from V and 6 bases from J, with 17 bases in between. Germline V lookup: CDR1 SGHVS, CDR2 FQNEAQ. The CDR3 spans 15 residues. In DNA form, the CDR3 reads TGTGCCAGCAGCCAAGCTGGGGGTGCGGCTCAGCCCCAGCATTTT. This sequence encodes CASSQAGGAAQPQHF.

This clonotype came up many times. A read error may produce the germline difference seen at one junction end. The chain joins TRBV7-2 to TRBJ2-5; D might be TRBD1 (6 bases). The CDR3 consists of 11 residues. Germline-derived CDR1 and CDR2 are SGHTA and FQGNSA. As DNA, the CDR3 is TGCGCCAGCAGCCAAGGGGGGACCCAGTACTTC. Its translation: CASSQGGTQYF.

Points on this clonotype: A single base separates this from a much larger clone, so it may be a read error. V and J are TRBV10-3 and TRBJ2-5; D not resolved. This CDR3 has 14 amino acids. Germline V gives CDR1 ENHRY, CDR2 SYGVKD. The CDR3 nucleotides read TGTGCCATCAGTGAGTCTACAGCAGAAGAGGCCCAGTACTTC. Amino acids: CAISESTAEEAQYF.

This clonotype was seen at least ten times. The CDR3 is CATTRDWNTEAFF. CDR3 DNA sequence: TGTGCCACCACCCGGGACTGGAACACTGAAGCTTTCTTT. The V call is TRBV15, the J call TRBJ1-1, with TRBD1 as a possible D gene (5 bases). CDR1 and CDR2 from the germline V gene are LNHNV and YYDKDF (reference sequence). Trimming removed 7 bases at V and 1 base at J, with 10 bases between. The CDR3 spans 13 residues.

This clonotype has only a few counts. This chain links TRBV6-5 with TRBJ1-5, with 9 bases that match TRBD1. The germline gives CDR1 MNHEY, CDR2 SVGAGI. J was trimmed by 2 bases and V by 4 bases; bases with no gene match: 3. The CDR3 has 15 residues. CDR3 sequence (DNA): TGTGCCAGCAGTTCCCGGGACAGGGGCAATCAGCCCCAGCATTTT. Translated: CASSSRDRGNQPQHF.